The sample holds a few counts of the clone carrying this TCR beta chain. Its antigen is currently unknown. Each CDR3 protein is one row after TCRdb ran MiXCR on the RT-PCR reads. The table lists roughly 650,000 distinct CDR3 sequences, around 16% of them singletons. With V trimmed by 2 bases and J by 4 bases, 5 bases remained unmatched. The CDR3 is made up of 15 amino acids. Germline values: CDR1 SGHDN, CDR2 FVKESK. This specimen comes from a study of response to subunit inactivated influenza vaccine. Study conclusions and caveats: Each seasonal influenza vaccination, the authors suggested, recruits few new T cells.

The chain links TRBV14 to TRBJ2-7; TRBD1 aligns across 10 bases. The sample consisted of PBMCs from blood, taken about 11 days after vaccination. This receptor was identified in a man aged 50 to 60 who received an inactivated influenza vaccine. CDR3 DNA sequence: TGTGCCAGCAGCCAAAGTACGGGACAGGGGTACGAGCAGTACTTC. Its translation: CASSQSTGQGYEQYF.